This T cell receptor beta chain derives from a study of glioma-infiltrating T cells. Across the whole study: Dexamethasone exposure before glioma surgery was limited to six or fewer days. Broader study findings: Very few CDR3 sequences were shared between tissue and blood.

The CDR3 consists of 15 residues. Trimming pared 8 bases from V and 1 base from J, leaving 15 bases between. Germline CDR1 MDHEN, CDR2 SYDVKM. A word on this clonotype: The antigen is unknown.

TCR alpha and beta CDR3 regions were amplified from RNA using iRepertoire nested multiplex PCR. TCRdb redid the calling of the multiplex PCR reads with MiXCR, one entry per CDR3 protein. The profile shows approximately 400,000 distinct CDR3 sequences, 41% of them singletons. This rearrangement joins TRBV28 to TRBJ2-4; no clear D gene. Material for sequencing was glioma tissue, nonneoplastic brain tissue, or PBMCs (not recorded which). The clonotype comes from a human donor with low-grade glioma or glioblastoma, undergoing nonglioma brain surgery, or in good health (not recorded which). The CDR3 sequence is CASWPRVMAKNIQYF. Written as DNA, the CDR3 is TGTGCCAGCTGGCCAAGAGTGATGGCCAAAAACATTCAGTACTTC.